The next 16 T cell receptor beta chains were all read from a single sample in a study of T cell responses to AZD1222 COVID-19 vaccine. TCRdb's table, derived via immunoSEQ multiplex PCR, lists solely in-frame clones and lacks some. The table has over 130,000 clones, 88% seen once. The sample in question was peripheral blood, obtained 28 days after the second AZD1222 dose. The source is an adult who received the AZD1222 COVID-19 vaccine.

This chain links TRBV6-6 with TRBJ2-2, with 14 positions matching TRBD2. The CDR3 totals 20 residues. Germline V gene data show CDR1 as MNHNY and CDR2 as SVGAGI (reference sequence). The V segment lost 6 bases and the J segment 1 base; nucleotides outside the gene matches: 13. CDR3 in DNA: TGTGCCAGCAGCCGACAGCCGGGACTAGCGGGGGCCCGGAACACCGGGGAGCTGTTTTTT. Translated: CASSRQPGLAGARNTGELFF.

V gene TRBV9 combines with J gene TRBJ2-1, with TRBD1 matching 7 bases. CDR1 and CDR2 from the germline V gene are SGDLS and YYNGEE. The CDR3 loop spans 23 amino acids. V trimming: 7 bases; J trimming: 0 bases; junction bases outside the gene matches: 31. CDR3 DNA: TGTGCCAGCCGTCGAGGGGGCCAAGGTAAGAGACCAAATACTAAGAGCTCCTACAATGAGCAGTTCTTC. This gives the protein CASRRGGQGKRPNTKSSYNEQFF.

This clone was observed once. This chain connects TRBV3-1 (or the pseudogene TRBV3-2) to TRBJ1-6; maybe TRBD1 (5 bases). Germline assignment: CDR1 LGHDT and CDR2 YNNKEL (reference sequence). V was shortened by 1 base and J by 3 bases, with 13 bases between the two germline ends. The CDR3 is made up of 17 amino acids. The CDR3 loop is CASSQGDQGFYNSPLHF. The DNA of the CDR3 is TGTGCCAGCAGCCAAGGAGATCAGGGATTCTATAATTCACCCCTCCACTTT.

This clone was detected once. The chain carries TRBV12-3 or TRBV12-4 and TRBJ1-1; D remains ambiguous. Trimming took 3 bases from V and 1 from J, leaving 6 bases between them. The CDR3 totals 13 residues. CDR3 DNA: TGTGCCAGCAGTTTTCGGGGGAACACTGAAGCTTTCTTT. This gives the protein CASSFRGNTEAFF.

The chain combines TRBV4-3 with TRBJ1-1; the D is unclear. The CDR3 is 15 amino acids. The V gene's germline CDR1 is LGHNA and CDR2 YSLEER. With 0 bases removed from V and 8 bases from J, the gap between germline ends came to 16 bases. CDR3 sequence: CASSQDPAFLGEAFF. CDR3 nucleotide sequence: TGCGCCAGCAGCCAAGATCCAGCCTTTCTGGGAGAAGCTTTCTTT.

V gene TRBV7-9 combines with J gene TRBJ1-1, with TRBD1 matching over 7 bases. V lost 5 bases to trimming and J lost 7 bases; unmatched junction nucleotides: 7. The V gene's germline CDR1 is SEHNR and CDR2 FQNEAQ (reference sequence). This CDR3 is 13 amino acids long. The DNA for the CDR3 is TGTGCCAGCAGCCCAGGGACAGTACTTGAAGCTTTCTTT. As protein: CASSPGTVLEAFF. Based on the CDR3 plus reference TRBV7-9 and TRBJ1-1, the full variable domain is DTGVSQNPRHKITKRGQNVTFRCDPISEHNRLYWYRQTLGQGPEFLTYFQNEAQLEKSRLLSDRFSAERPKGSFSTLEIQRTEQGDSAMYLCASSPGTVLEAFFGQGTRLTVV.

The chain carries TRBV4-1 and TRBJ1-3; maybe TRBD1 (6 bases). Germline values: CDR1 MGHRA, CDR2 YSYEKL. This CDR3 contains 15 residues. V lost 4 bases and J 4 bases, leaving 14 bases between the germline ends. The CDR3 bases are TGCGCCAGCAGCCGGGTAGGACAGTCAGGAAACACCATATATTTT. Protein: CASSRVGQSGNTIYF.

The chain uses TRBV4-3 and TRBJ2-7, with a weak D call TRBD2 (5 bases). This CDR3 has 14 residues. The ends were cut back, 0 bases at V and 3 bases at J, with 9 bases in the middle. Looked up from germline, CDR1 is LGHNA and CDR2 is YSLEER. The DNA of the CDR3 is TGCGCCAGCAGCCAAGATTTTCGGGGCTACGAGCAGTACTTC. This gives the protein CASSQDFRGYEQYF.

This clone was seen only a few times. This chain links TRBV15 with TRBJ2-2; a possible D gene is TRBD1 (6 bases). The germline V gene encodes CDR1 LNHNV and CDR2 YYDKDF (reference sequence). The CDR3 contains 18 residues. Trimming pared 3 bases from V and 0 bases from J, leaving 17 bases between. CDR3 in amino acids: CATSSRNTGKTNTGELFF. DNA for the CDR3: TGTGCCACCAGCAGTAGAAACACAGGGAAAACGAACACCGGGGAGCTGTTTTTT.

The CDR3 DNA follows: TGTGCCAGCAGCCCGGGGCGGTACAATGAGCAGTTCTTC. Translation: CASSPGRYNEQFF. The chain couples TRBV7-2 to TRBJ2-1; either TRBD1 or TRBD2 may fit D (5 bases each). The CDR3 length is 13 residues. In germline, CDR1 is SGHTA, CDR2 FQGNSA. Trimming shortened V by 5 bases and J by 4 bases, and 9 bases separated the two germline ends.

This sequence joins TRBV15 and TRBJ1-3, with a tentative D call TRBD1 (5 bases). The germline V and J ends were trimmed by 0 bases and 3 bases, with 15 bases remaining between them. Germline V gene data show CDR1 as LNHNV and CDR2 as YYDKDF (reference sequence). CDR3 length: 17 residues. CDR3 amino acids: CATSRDITGAFGNTIYF. In DNA form, the CDR3 reads TGTGCCACCAGCAGAGATATCACAGGCGCATTTGGAAACACCATATATTTT.

The chain has TRBV10-3 and TRBJ2-1, with TRBD2 matching over 14 bases. CDR1 is ENHRY, CDR2 SYGVKD, per germline. Germline trimming cut 7 bases from V and 10 bases from J; bases unmatched to any gene: 9. The CDR3 consists of 15 residues. CDR3 DNA: TGTGCCATCACCCCTGGGACTAGCGGGAGAGGCGAGCAGTTCTTC. Amino acids: CAITPGTSGRGEQFF.

The sample holds one count of this clone. This chain connects TRBV7-3 to TRBJ1-1; 7 bases are shared with TRBD1. Germline V CDR1 and CDR2: SGHTA, FQGTGA. The CDR3 sequence is 15 residues long. Trimming took 10 bases from V and 2 from J; bases not matched to a gene: 13. The CDR3 DNA is TGTGCCACCCACCAGGGGGGGGCGCAAAACACTGAAGCTTTCTTT. Its protein is CATHQGGAQNTEAFF.

The chain uses TRBV28 and TRBJ2-1; TRBD2 aligns across 10 bases. The V segment lost 8 bases and the J segment 5 bases; nucleotides outside the gene matches: 6. CDR3 length: 14 amino acids. Germline loops: CDR1 MDHEN, CDR2 SYDVKM. The CDR3 is CASSSSGGDNEQFF. CDR3 nucleotides: TGTGCCAGCTCTTCTAGCGGGGGAGACAATGAGCAGTTCTTC.

This chain uses TRBV18 with TRBJ2-1; TRBD2 matches at 7 bases. The CDR3 contains 15 residues. In germline, CDR1 is KGHSH, CDR2 LQKENI. V was pared by 3 bases and J by 2 bases, with 4 bases of the junction left unmatched. CDR3 region: CASSPQTSTYNEQFF. The CDR3 DNA is TGTGCCAGCTCACCTCAGACTAGCACCTACAATGAGCAGTTCTTC. Together with reference TRBV18 and TRBJ2-1, the CDR3 gives the full variable domain: NAGVMQNPRHLVRRRGQEARLRCSPMKGHSHVYWYRQLPEEGLKFMVYLQKENIIDESGMPKERFSAEFPKEGPSILRIQQVVRGDSAAYFCASSPQTSTYNEQFFGPGTRLTVL.

This rearrangement joins TRBV28 to TRBJ1-1; D gene unclear. Germline values: CDR1 MDHEN, CDR2 SYDVKM. CDR3 length equals 12 residues. Trimming stripped 7 bases from V and 8 bases from J, with 14 bases between. The CDR3 sequence: CASIQEGREAFF. The CDR3 DNA reads TGTGCCAGCATTCAAGAGGGAAGAGAAGCTTTCTTT.